The 10 T cell receptor beta chains below were found in one sample sequenced in a study of shared clonotypes between healthy human individuals. The protocol was immunoSEQ multiplex PCR, while the TCRdb copy is restricted to in-frame clones and leaves out a portion. The sample includes 2 million to 2.5 million clones, 90% to 96% of them seen just once. Sequencing input: naive CD4+ T cells sorted from blood. Subset denoted: CD45RA+ positively selected. The receptors stem from a man aged 18-30 years in good health.

As DNA, the CDR3 is TGCGCCAGCAGTGACGTCCCGGGACAGGGTTCGGGCTACGAGCAGTACTTC. Its translation is CASSDVPGQGSGYEQYF. The chain combines TRBV10-2 with TRBJ2-7, with 9 bases identical to TRBD1. V shed 3 bases, J shed 3 bases, and the junction held 12 bases outside the gene matches. Germline V gene sequence: CDR1 WSHSY, CDR2 SAAADI. The CDR3 length is 17 residues.

The V call is TRBV29-1, the J call TRBJ1-2, with D maybe TRBD1 (5 bases). The CDR3 consists of 12 residues. Trimming stripped 4 bases from V and 8 bases from J, with 14 bases between. Germline CDR1 SQVTM, CDR2 ANQGSEA. The DNA for the CDR3 is TGCAGCGTTGGGTGGCAGGGATCGGGCTACACCTTC. This encodes CSVGWQGSGYTF.

The J gene is TRBJ2-3, the V gene TRBV9, with D unresolved. This CDR3 region has 12 residues. Germline-derived CDR1 and CDR2 are SGDLS and YYNGEE. Trimming pared 0 bases from V and 8 bases from J, leaving 7 bases between. CDR3 in DNA: TGTGCCAGCAGCGTAGATTCTGGTACGCAGTATTTT. Its translation is CASSVDSGTQYF.

V gene TRBV6-1 combines with J gene TRBJ2-5, with 7 positions matching TRBD1. The length of the CDR3 is 14 residues. After removal of 9 bases from V and 2 bases from J, the junction contained 9 bases not matched to a gene. CDR1 and CDR2 (germline): MNHNS, SASEGT. In DNA form, the CDR3 reads TGTGCCAGTACGGGTGGCAGGGGGCAAGAGACCCAGTACTTC. Its translation is CASTGGRGQETQYF.

This sequence joins TRBV19 and TRBJ2-1, with D uncertain. V gave up 9 bases and J gave up 2 bases, with 14 bases separating them. Looked up from germline, CDR1 is LNHDA and CDR2 is SQIVND (reference sequence). The CDR3 covers 14 residues. The chain's CDR3 is CASKSLSTYNEQFF. The CDR3 DNA reads as TGTGCCAGCAAGAGCCTGAGTACCTACAATGAGCAGTTCTTC.

The chain couples TRBV25-1 to TRBJ1-4; TRBD1 might be the D (5 bases). V was shortened by 3 bases and J by 7 bases, with 12 bases between the two germline ends. This CDR3 has 14 residues. Looked up from germline, CDR1 is MGHDK and CDR2 is SYGVNS. The chain's CDR3 is CASSDAGDGEKLFF. The CDR3 bases are TGTGCCAGCAGTGACGCCGGGGACGGTGAAAAACTGTTTTTT.

This chain links TRBV6-1 with TRBJ1-2; D remains ambiguous. The CDR3 sequence is 14 residues long. The germline V and J ends were trimmed by 6 bases and 8 bases, with 19 bases remaining between them. Germline V gives CDR1 MNHNS, CDR2 SASEGT. The CDR3 region is CASSDNFGRKGYTF. CDR3 DNA: TGTGCCAGCAGCGACAATTTCGGAAGGAAGGGCTACACCTTC.

The V and J genes are TRBV9 and TRBJ2-2; no firm D call. From germline, CDR1 is SGDLS and CDR2 YYNGEE. CDR3 length equals 13 residues. The V gene lost 4 bases and the J gene lost 5 bases, with 9 bases spanning the gap. This CDR3 is CASSPSRTGELFF. The CDR3, as DNA: TGTGCCAGCAGCCCGTCACGGACCGGGGAGCTGTTTTTT.

The chain combines TRBV2 with TRBJ2-3; D possibly corresponds to TRBD1 (6 bases). This CDR3 spans 14 amino acids. The germline V and J ends were trimmed by 10 bases and 8 bases, with 22 bases remaining between them. CDR1 and CDR2 (germline): SNHLY, FYNNEI. The CDR3 DNA follows: TGTGCCACCTCACGGGACATCGCGTCCGGTACGCAGTATTTT. Protein sequence: CATSRDIASGTQYF. Supplemented by reference TRBV2 and TRBJ2-3, the full variable domain reads EPEVTQTPSHQVTQMGQEVILRCVPISNHLYFYWYRQILGQKVEFLVSFYNNEISEKSEIFDDQFSVERPDGSNFTLKIRSTKLEDSAMYFCATSRDIASGTQYFGPGTRLTVL.

The chain couples TRBV9 to TRBJ2-1; D remains ambiguous. The CDR3 covers 15 residues. The germline V gene has CDR1 SGDLS and CDR2 YYNGEE. V was shortened by 4 bases and J by 3 bases, with 14 bases between the two germline ends. The CDR3 loop reads CASSPDLRVYNEQFF. CDR3 in DNA: TGTGCCAGCAGCCCAGACCTTCGGGTCTACAATGAGCAGTTCTTC.